This T cell receptor (beta chain) emerged from a study of T-cell memory formation after mild COVID-19. This clonotype was seen many times. What it recognizes is unknown. TCRdb reprocessed the 5' RACE reads with MiXCR, giving one entry per CDR3 protein. The table includes 250,000 to 350,000 distinct CDR3 sequences, 15% to 20% detected once. Germline CDR1 MNHEY, CDR2 SVGEGT. The V gene lost 6 bases and the J gene lost 2 bases, with 3 bases spanning the gap. This CDR3 comprises 11 residues. Findings of the study overall: CD4+ contracting clones lay mainly in CM and EM, CD8+ ones in EMRA. The SARS-CoV-2 specificity of second-wave clones reaching peak at day 37 remained unverified.

V gene TRBV6-2 or TRBV6-3 combines with J gene TRBJ2-3; D gene uncertain. This receptor was identified in a man between 18 and 35 years old who had mild COVID-19 (a few samples of this study predate the infection). Cell type and time point are not known. Material for sequencing was PBMCs or a T cell subset sorted from them (not recorded which). In DNA form, the CDR3 reads TGTGCCAGCAGCCACACAGATACGCAGTATTTT. Translation: CASSHTDTQYF.